The 26 T cell receptor beta chains below all came from one sample that was sequenced in a study of blood T cell repertoires in COVID-19 (dated by TCRdb to between 2020 and 2021). The protocol used for the library was the immunoSEQ multiplex PCR assay. What TCRdb holds here is the immuneACCESS table cut down to in-frame rearrangements. Part of the clones is not present; checked against another copy, under half of the missing clones reflect an unresolved V gene, and the others are unexplained. Present in this sample are 200,000 to 300,000 clones, 80% to 90% of which were seen just once. The ten largest clonotypes hold less than 5% of the sample. Source material: peripheral blood. The receptors here all came from a man between 60 and 75 years old with acute or convalescent COVID-19.

This chain links TRBV27 with TRBJ1-2, with 9 nucleotides matching TRBD1. The V gene end was trimmed by 4 bases and the J gene end by 4 bases; junction bases not matched to a gene: 10. Germline values: CDR1 MNHEY, CDR2 SMNVEV (reference sequence). The CDR3 contains 16 residues. CDR3 residues: CASSSLYRGRVYGYTF. CDR3 coding DNA: TGTGCCAGCAGTTCCCTCTACAGGGGGCGAGTCTATGGCTACACCTTC.

The chain is built from TRBV6-5 and TRBJ1-2, with D perhaps TRBD1 (5 bases). Trimming took off 6 bases at V and 7 bases at J, with 18 bases between the two ends. This CDR3 is built from 14 residues. From germline, CDR1 is MNHEY and CDR2 SVGAGI. In nucleotides, the CDR3 is TGTGCCAGCAGGGACGGGAGGGGTTCGTTTGGCTACACCTTC. This translates into CASRDGRGSFGYTF.

V usage is TRBV10-3 and J usage is TRBJ2-5; 8 bases map to TRBD2. Looked up from germline, CDR1 is ENHRY and CDR2 is SYGVKD. The CDR3 length is 13 residues. Trimming at V came to 6 bases and at J to 5 bases, leaving 5 bases not matched to a gene. CDR3 amino acids: CAISSAGVETQYF. CDR3 nucleotide sequence: TGTGCCATCAGCTCAGCGGGAGTGGAGACCCAGTACTTC.

This chain joins TRBV28 and TRBJ2-6, with 8 bases that match TRBD1. Losses at the gene ends were 2 bases for V and 4 bases for J; bases not matched to a gene: 1. CDR1 and CDR2 from the germline V gene are MDHEN and SYDVKM. This CDR3 contains 15 residues. CDR3 protein: CASSLQGAGANVLTF. The DNA of the CDR3 is TGTGCCAGCAGTTTACAGGGGGCCGGGGCCAACGTCCTGACTTTC.

The V and J genes are TRBV23-1 and TRBJ1-2; D ambiguous. TRBV23-1 is known as an ORF, though its function is uncertain. CDR3 length equals 15 residues. Trimming cost V 3 bases and J 6 bases, with 17 bases left between them. The CDR3 DNA reads TGCGCCAGCAGTCATGGGCGACGAAAGGCCAATGGCTACACCTTC. Protein sequence: CASSHGRRKANGYTF.

The chain employs TRBV2 and TRBJ2-1; 13 bases match TRBD2. CDR1 and CDR2 (germline): SNHLY, FYNNEI. Trimming removed 4 bases from V and 3 bases from J; junction bases left unmatched: 3. The CDR3 extends over 16 amino acids. The CDR3 spells CASSGTSGGIYNEQFF. The CDR3 DNA reads as TGTGCCAGCAGTGGGACTAGCGGGGGAATCTACAATGAGCAGTTCTTC.

The chain couples TRBV2 to TRBJ2-5; weak D call: TRBD1 (5 bases). The DNA end is a closer match to TRBJ2-7, so the J assignment may be wrong. Germline CDR1 reads SNHLY; CDR2 reads FYNNEI. There are 14 residues in the CDR3. The CDR3 DNA reads TGTGCCAGCCGGTTTAGGGGTAGCTCCTACGAGCAGTACTTC. Amino acids: CASRFRGSSYEQYF.

The chain employs TRBV9 and TRBJ2-3; 15 positions match TRBD2. The germline CDR1 and CDR2 sequences are SGDLS and YYNGEE. The CDR3 extends over 19 amino acids. V lost 1 base, J lost 0 bases, and 6 bases stayed unmatched. CDR3: CASSVLGTSGGISTDTQYF. In nucleotides, the CDR3 is TGTGCCAGCAGCGTATTGGGGACTAGCGGGGGGATTAGCACAGATACGCAGTATTTT. Full variable domain (outside the CDR3, taken from reference TRBV9 and TRBJ2-3): DSGVTQTPKHLITATGQRVTLRCSPRSGDLSVYWYQQSLDQGLQFLIQYYNGEERAKGNILERFSAQQFPDLHSELNLSSLELGDSALYFCASSVLGTSGGISTDTQYFGPGTRLTVL.

This sequence joins TRBV18 and TRBJ1-1; 10 bases match TRBD1. Germline V CDR1 and CDR2: KGHSH, LQKENI. V dropped 1 base and J dropped 3; count of bases not matched to a gene: 2. CDR3 length: 15 residues. The CDR3 reads CASSPLGTGDTEAFF. CDR3 bases: TGTGCCAGCTCACCACTTGGGACAGGGGACACTGAAGCTTTCTTT.

This chain links TRBV15 with TRBJ1-5, with D tentatively TRBD1 (6 bases). The CDR3 has 15 amino acids. CDR1 is LNHNV, CDR2 YYDKDF, per germline (reference sequence). Trimming left V 2 bases short and J 2 bases short, with 10 bases between. The CDR3 protein is CATSRSRQGNQPQHF. CDR3 DNA sequence: TGTGCCACCAGCAGATCTAGACAGGGCAATCAGCCCCAGCATTTT. Full variable domain (remainder filled in from reference TRBV15 and TRBJ1-5): DAMVIQNPRYQVTQFGKPVTLSCSQTLNHNVMYWYQQKSSQAPKLLFHYYDKDFNNEADTPDNFQSRRPNTSFCFLDIRSPGLGDTAMYLCATSRSRQGNQPQHFGDGTRLSIL.

V and J are TRBV6-5 and TRBJ1-5; D perhaps matches TRBD1 (6 bases). V lost 4 bases and J 3 bases, leaving 10 bases between the germline ends. Per the germline V gene, CDR1 is MNHEY and CDR2 is SVGAGI. The length of the CDR3 is 14 residues. CDR3 amino acids: CASSLQGYNQPQHF. The CDR3 DNA sequence: TGTGCCAGCAGTTTACAGGGTTACAATCAGCCCCAGCATTTT.

The gene calls are TRBV28 and TRBJ1-5; no clear D. This CDR3 spans 16 amino acids. Germline loops: CDR1 MDHEN, CDR2 SYDVKM. The V end lost 6 bases, the J end lost 2 bases, and 17 bases lay between the germline ends. This chain's CDR3 is CASRNAPRSGNQPQHF. CDR3 DNA sequence: TGTGCCAGCAGAAACGCACCACGGAGTGGCAATCAGCCCCAGCATTTT.

The chain recombines TRBV7-8 with TRBJ2-7; 9 bases line up with TRBD1. The V and J ends lost 10 bases and 2 bases, in that order; junction bases with no gene match: 9. This CDR3 has 14 residues. Germline CDR1 is SGHVS and CDR2 is FQNEAQ. The CDR3 bases are TGTGCCACCAGTGGGGGACAGGGTACCTACGAGCAGTACTTC. This encodes CATSGGQGTYEQYF. Using reference TRBV7-8 and TRBJ2-7 for the parts outside the CDR3, the full variable domain is GAGVSQSPRYKVAKRGQDVALRCDPISGHVSLFWYQQALGQGPEFLTYFQNEAQLDKSGLPSDRFFAERPEGSVSTLKIQRTQQEDSAVYLCATSGGQGTYEQYFGPGTRLTVT.

V and J are TRBV3-1 (or the pseudogene TRBV3-2) and TRBJ2-6; weak D call: TRBD1 (5 bases). Germline CDR1 LGHDT, CDR2 YNNKEL (reference sequence). The CDR3 runs 15 residues. The V end was cut by 4 bases, the J end by 4 bases, with 11 bases between. As DNA, the CDR3 is TGTGCCAGCAGCCCATCAGGGTCGGGGGCCAACGTCCTGACTTTC. This codes for CASSPSGSGANVLTF.

The chain carries TRBV18 and TRBJ2-2; 8 bases line up with TRBD2. Trimming cost V 1 base and J 3 bases; bases outside gene matches: 4. There are 16 residues in the CDR3. The germline V gene has CDR1 KGHSH and CDR2 LQKENI. CDR3 residues: CASSPQLAEDTGELFF. The CDR3 bases are TGTGCCAGCTCACCACAACTAGCGGAAGACACCGGGGAGCTGTTTTTT.

Points on this clone: A junction boundary mismatches the germline segment, possibly from a read error. The rearrangement links TRBV6-2 or TRBV6-3 to TRBJ2-2, with 9 bases matching TRBD2. Germline V lookup: CDR1 MNHEY, CDR2 SVGEGT. CDR3 size: 17 residues. CDR3 residues: CASTYLSGRANTGELFF. Written as DNA, the CDR3 is TGTGCCAGCACTTACCTTAGCGGGAGAGCGAACACCGGGGAGCTGTTTTTT.

The chain links TRBV6-5 to TRBJ1-6; 7 bases map to TRBD1. Germline lookup yields CDR1 MNHEY and CDR2 SVGAGI. This CDR3 region has 14 residues. The V gene end was trimmed by 6 bases and the J gene end by 9 bases; junction bases not matched to a gene: 8. The CDR3 here is CASRQTGRGSPLHF. The CDR3 DNA sequence: TGTGCCAGCAGACAGACAGGGCGGGGTTCACCCCTCCACTTT.

The rearrangement links TRBV9 to TRBJ1-4, with D tentatively TRBD1 (5 bases). The CDR3 totals 15 residues. Trimming took off 4 bases at V and 2 bases at J, with 12 bases between the two ends. Germline V CDR1 and CDR2: SGDLS, YYNGEE. The CDR3 region is CASSPTGGTNEKLFF. Here the CDR3 DNA reads TGTGCCAGCAGCCCTACAGGTGGGACTAATGAAAAACTGTTTTTT.

Here the CDR3 DNA reads TGTGCCAGCTCACCCGACCAGGGGACAGATACGCAGTATTTT. It is translated as CASSPDQGTDTQYF. The chain has TRBV18 and TRBJ2-3, with a weak D call TRBD1 (6 bases). CDR1 is KGHSH and CDR2 is LQKENI in the germline V gene. The CDR3 is 14 residues long. Trimming took 3 bases from V and 3 from J, leaving 10 bases between them.

The CDR3 reads CASSLDSDSPLHF. DNA of the CDR3: TGTGCCAGCAGCTTGGACAGTGATTCACCCCTCCACTTT. The rearrangement links TRBV5-4 to TRBJ1-6; D gene unclear. The V gene's germline CDR1 is SGHNT and CDR2 YYREEE (reference sequence). V gave up 0 bases and J gave up 8 bases, with 6 bases separating them. This CDR3 is 13 amino acids long.

This chain connects TRBV27 to TRBJ1-6; a possible D gene is TRBD1 (5 bases). The length of the CDR3 is 15 residues. The germline V and J ends were trimmed by 4 bases and 9 bases, with 16 bases remaining between them. CDR1 and CDR2 from the germline V gene are MNHEY and SMNVEV (reference sequence). The CDR3 region has the DNA TGTGCCAGCAGTTCTGGTACCGCCGGGGGTTCACCCCTCCACTTT. This codes for CASSSGTAGGSPLHF.

The rearrangement uses TRBV3-1 (or the pseudogene TRBV3-2) and TRBJ2-1; 12 bases match TRBD2. CDR3 length equals 16 residues. CDR1 is LGHDT, CDR2 YNNKEL, per germline (reference sequence). The ends lost 0 bases at V and 7 bases at J; junction bases unmatched: 4. The CDR3: CASSQEPSGRVNEQFF. CDR3 in DNA: TGTGCCAGCAGCCAAGAGCCTAGCGGGAGGGTTAATGAGCAGTTCTTC.

The chain links TRBV19 to TRBJ2-2; the D gene is possibly TRBD2 (5 bases). Germline V CDR1 and CDR2: LNHDA, SQIVND (reference sequence). Trimming removed 7 bases from V and 2 bases from J, with 8 bases in between. This CDR3 contains 13 residues. This CDR3 is CASKGDNTGELFF. The CDR3 DNA reads TGTGCCAGTAAGGGAGATAACACCGGGGAGCTGTTTTTT.

The chain links TRBV19 to TRBJ1-2; 7 bases match TRBD1. Germline V gives CDR1 LNHDA, CDR2 SQIVND (reference sequence). This CDR3 comprises 13 residues. V gave up 9 bases and J gave up 2 bases; unmatched junction bases: 6. As DNA, the CDR3 is TGTGCCAGCTGGACAGGTCTAAACTATGGCTACACCTTC. This translates into CASWTGLNYGYTF. The variable domain in full, with the rest retrieved from reference TRBV19 and TRBJ1-2, is DGGITQSPKYLFRKEGQNVTLSCEQNLNHDAMYWYRQDPGQGLRLIYYSQIVNDFQKGDIAEGYSVSREKKESFPLTVTSAQKNPTAFYLCASWTGLNYGYTFGSGTRLTVV.

J is TRBJ2-7 and V is TRBV6-5; D remains unclear. The germline gives CDR1 MNHEY, CDR2 SVGAGI. V lost 10 bases and J lost 3, with 16 bases in between. The CDR3 extends over 13 amino acids. The CDR3 protein is CATRPSSYYEQYF. CDR3 nucleotide sequence: TGTGCCACCAGACCGAGTTCCTACTACGAGCAGTACTTC.

This sequence joins TRBV4-2 and TRBJ2-3, with a weak D call TRBD2 (6 bases). There are 16 residues in the CDR3. V shed 0 bases and J shed 4 bases, with 14 bases lying between them. Per germline, CDR1 LGHNA and CDR2 YNFKEQ. CDR3 nucleotides: TGTGCCAGCAGCCAAGAACCGGGAGCTAGAGCAGATACGCAGTATTTT. It yields the protein CASSQEPGARADTQYF.